Following are 5 T cell receptor beta chains from one sample sequenced in a study of long-term antiretroviral therapy in people with HIV. They ran version v3.0 of the immunoSEQ assay at survey level. Clones were sequenced by immunoSEQ multiplex PCR, and TCRdb holds only the in-frame ones, with some missing. The sample records 11,000 to 15,000 clones, 70% to 85% being singletons. The sample here was unsorted PBMCs, taken 0.4 years after starting antiretroviral therapy. These receptor sequences come from a man between 25 and 39 years old with HIV.

This clone was recorded only once. The CDR3 DNA reads as TGTGCCAGCAGTTTTGATCTTATGACTGACGAGGGGCGCTACGAGCAGTACTTC. The encoded protein is CASSFDLMTDEGRYEQYF. The chain carries TRBV28 and TRBJ2-7, with D possibly being TRBD1 or TRBD2 (5 bases each). V gave up 3 bases and J gave up 3 bases, with 24 bases separating them. Germline lookup yields CDR1 MDHEN and CDR2 SYDVKM. The CDR3 spans 18 residues. The full variable domain, rest sourced from reference TRBV28 and TRBJ2-7, is DVKVTQSSRYLVKRTGEKVFLECVQDMDHENMFWYRQDPGLGLRLIYFSYDVKMKEKGDIPEGYSVSREKKERFSLILESASTNQTSMYLCASSFDLMTDEGRYEQYFGPGTRLTVT.

This chain links TRBV2 with TRBJ1-5; D not certain. The length of the CDR3 is 14 residues. Between the trimmed V and J ends, which lost 1 base and 4 bases, there was a span of 8 bases. The germline gives CDR1 SNHLY, CDR2 FYNNEI. CDR3 protein: CASSEVSGNQPQHF. In DNA, the CDR3 is TGTGCCAGCAGTGAAGTTTCGGGGAATCAGCCCCAGCATTTT.

V is TRBV4-2 and J is TRBJ2-7, with D perhaps matching TRBD1 (5 bases). With 5 bases removed from V and 2 bases from J, the gap between germline ends came to 19 bases. Per the germline V gene, CDR1 is LGHNA and CDR2 is YNFKEQ. The CDR3 covers 16 residues. Here the CDR3 reads CASSLGEDTSAYEQYF. CDR3 DNA sequence: TGTGCCAGCAGCTTAGGTGAGGACACCTCAGCCTACGAGCAGTACTTC.

V gene TRBV28 combines with J gene TRBJ2-7; 8 positions agree with TRBD2. The V gene's germline CDR1 is MDHEN and CDR2 SYDVKM. The CDR3 runs 15 residues. With V trimmed by 4 bases and J by 5 bases, 10 bases remained unmatched. CDR3 sequence (DNA): TGTGCCAGCAGTTCGGGAGGGGGAGGAAGCCACGAGCAGTACTTC. It specifies CASSSGGGGSHEQYF.

This clone was seen just once. CDR3 DNA sequence: TGTGCCAGCAGCGCCGAATCCTATGGCTACACCTTC. This codes for CASSAESYGYTF. J is TRBJ1-2 and V is TRBV9; D gene ambiguous. The V gene lost 3 bases and the J gene lost 4 bases, with 7 bases spanning the gap. This CDR3 contains 12 residues. Germline V gene lookup returns CDR1 SGDLS and CDR2 YYNGEE.